The rows below give T cell receptor beta chains drawn from one sample of a study of spatial heterogeneity in lung cancer. TCRdb reprocessed the 5' RACE reads with MiXCR, giving one entry per CDR3 protein. The sample yields approximately 90,000 distinct CDR3 sequences, approximately 8.6% seen once. The sequencing here drew on PBMCs, taken at surgery. All receptors come from a male donor with early-stage non-small cell lung cancer. CDR3s include the opening cysteine and the closing phenylalanine or tryptophan. A D gene is named only where the DNA matches it firmly. Not all rows give a size; the values are once, few, many and, for expanded clones, a class.

NA | TRBJ2-1 | TRBV5-1 | NA | CASSLGGTSYNEQFF | TGCGCCAGCAGCTTGGGGGGAACTAGTTACAATGAGCAGTTCTTC
NA | TRBJ2-1 | TRBV20-1 | NA | CSATGSTLNNEQFF | TGCAGTGCCACCGGGTCCACCCTTAACAATGAGCAGTTCTTC
many | TRBJ2-1 | TRBV6-6 | NA | CASRKQGGEQFF | TGTGCCAGCAGAAAGCAGGGGGGAGAGCAGTTCTTC
few | TRBJ2-7 | TRBV10-3 | NA | CAISESTRGSYF | TGTGCCATCAGTGAGTCGACTAGGGGTTCGTACTTC
many | TRBJ2-3 | TRBV28 | NA | CASSFPGTDTQYF | TGTGCCAGCAGTTTCCCAGGGACAGATACGCAGTATTTT
NA | TRBJ2-1 | TRBV24-1 | TRBD2 | CATAPSGSSYNEQFF | TGTGCCACCGCACCCAGCGGGAGCTCCTACAATGAGCAGTTCTTC
many | TRBJ1-1 | TRBV20-1 | TRBD1 | CSARVPGTGGTEAFF | TGCAGTGCTAGAGTCCCCGGGACAGGCGGGACTGAAGCTTTCTTT
many | TRBJ2-5 | TRBV3-1 | NA | CASSPVRIQETQYF | TGTGCCAGCAGCCCCGTGCGGATACAAGAGACCCAGTACTTC
many | TRBJ2-4 | TRBV6-5 | NA | CASRTLSKNIQYF | TGTGCCAGCCGGACATTGTCCAAAAACATTCAGTACTTC
NA | TRBJ1-1 | TRBV5-1 | NA | CASSLGTLWNTEAFF | TGCGCCAGCAGCTTGGGGACATTGTGGAACACTGAAGCTTTCTTT
few | TRBJ2-5 | TRBV7-9 | NA | CASSLHTGQETQYF | TGTGCCAGCAGCTTACACACCGGGCAAGAGACCCAGTACTTC
NA | TRBJ2-7 | TRBV19 | TRBD2 | CASSIDPAGGEQYF | TGTGCCAGTAGTATAGACCCAGCGGGAGGCGAGCAGTACTTC
many | TRBJ1-5 | TRBV6-6 | NA | CATVRGAGNQPQHF | TGTGCCACAGTGAGGGGGGCGGGCAATCAGCCCCAGCATTTT
few | TRBJ2-5 | TRBV5-1 | NA | CASSGGITQYF | TGCGCCAGCAGCGGGGGCATCACCCAGTACTTC
many | TRBJ1-2 | TRBV28 | NA | CASSFGQNYGYTF | TGTGCCAGCAGTTTCGGACAGAACTATGGCTACACCTTC
few | TRBJ1-2 | TRBV7-3 | NA | CASSFGTNLNYGYTF | TGTGCCAGCAGCTTCGGGACAAACTTAAACTATGGCTACACCTTC
NA | TRBJ2-1 | TRBV29-1 | TRBD2 | CSVSSGGNEQFF | TGCAGCGTTTCTAGCGGGGGAAATGAGCAGTTCTTC
many | TRBJ1-5 | TRBV10-2 | TRBD1 | CASSDLRQGAGSNQPQHF | TGCGCCAGCAGTGATTTGAGACAGGGGGCCGGTAGCAATCAGCCCCAGCATTTT
many | TRBJ1-2 | TRBV7-9 | TRBD1 | CASSRDSYGYTF | TGTGCCAGCAGCAGGGACAGCTATGGCTACACCTTC
few | TRBJ2-5 | TRBV7-9 | NA | CASSFRSKTAPRYQETQYF | TGTGCCAGCAGCTTCCGGTCGAAGACAGCTCCCCGGTACCAAGAGACCCAGTACTTC
NA | TRBJ2-7 | TRBV2 | TRBD2 | CASSASGKEREQYF | TGTGCCAGCAGCGCCAGCGGGAAGGAGCGGGAGCAGTACTTC
many | TRBJ2-7 | TRBV28 | NA | CASSLRQGYIEQYF | TGTGCCAGCAGTTTACGGCAGGGATATATCGAGCAGTACTTC
NA | TRBJ1-1 | TRBV11-1 | NA | CASSLSGGRNTEAFF | TGTGCCAGCAGCTTATCCGGGGGGCGGAACACTGAAGCTTTCTTT
few | TRBJ1-2 | TRBV5-1 | TRBD1 | CASSLDRGPGYTF | TGCGCCAGCAGCTTGGACAGGGGGCCCGGCTACACCTTC
few | TRBJ1-5 | TRBV7-7 | NA | CASSSLGGQPQHF | TGTGCCAGCAGCTCCCTGGGGGGCCAGCCCCAGCATTTT
few | TRBJ2-7 | TRBV7-2 | TRBD1 | CASSRTGRYEQYF | TGTGCCAGCAGCAGGACAGGCCGCTACGAGCAGTACTTC
NA | TRBJ2-7 | TRBV30 | TRBD1 | CAWSRGTGRDEQYF | TGTGCCTGGAGTCGGGGGACAGGGAGGGACGAGCAGTACTTC
many | TRBJ1-2 | TRBV27 | NA | CASSLSGSRQAYGYTF | TGTGCCAGCAGTTTATCTGGAAGTCGACAGGCCTATGGCTACACCTTC
NA | TRBJ1-1 | TRBV20-1 | TRBD1 | CSAQAQGAEAFF | TGCAGTGCCCAAGCACAGGGGGCTGAAGCTTTCTTT
NA | TRBJ2-1 | TRBV7-9 | TRBD1 | CASSRDRDHQFF | TGTGCCAGCAGCCGCGACAGGGATCATCAGTTCTTC
few | TRBJ1-2 | TRBV6-1 | NA | CASSESGERGYTF | TGTGCCAGCAGTGAATCAGGGGAGCGCGGCTACACCTTC
NA | TRBJ1-1 | TRBV5-1 | TRBD1 | CATEPGTGGNTEAFF | TGCGCCACCGAACCCGGGACAGGGGGCAACACTGAAGCTTTCTTT
many | TRBJ2-3 | TRBV19 | TRBD2 | CASSIGTRSGRGTDTQYF | TGTGCCAGTAGTATCGGAACGAGAAGCGGGAGAGGCACAGATACGCAGTATTTT
NA | TRBJ1-5 | TRBV28 | NA | CASSLLGTRQPQHF | TGTGCCAGCAGCTTGCTAGGGACGAGGCAGCCCCAGCATTTT
many | TRBJ2-5 | TRBV5-5 | NA | CASSLEVRHQETQYF | TGTGCCAGCAGCTTGGAGGTACGGCACCAAGAGACCCAGTACTTC
NA | TRBJ2-7 | TRBV20-1 | NA | CSASPPTASSYEQYF | TGCAGTGCTAGTCCCCCGACCGCCAGCTCCTACGAGCAGTACTTC
NA | TRBJ2-1 | TRBV7-2 | NA | CASSYRAGDNEQFF | TGTGCCAGCAGCTACCGGGCCGGGGACAATGAGCAGTTCTTC
many | TRBJ2-3 | TRBV3-1 | TRBD2 | CASSQVSGGWTDTQYF | TGTGCCAGCAGCCAAGTGTCGGGGGGTTGGACAGATACGCAGTATTTT
NA | TRBJ2-2 | TRBV5-6 | NA | CASSLLGAGELFF | TGTGCCAGCAGCTTATTGGGGGCCGGGGAGCTGTTTTTT
few | TRBJ2-7 | TRBV7-2 | NA | CASSYRGGGAYEQYF | TGTGCCAGCAGTTACAGGGGCGGAGGGGCCTACGAGCAGTACTTC
NA | TRBJ2-3 | TRBV7-2 | NA | CASSLSPGGLTDTQYF | TGTGCCAGCAGCTTAAGCCCGGGGGGCCTCACAGATACGCAGTATTTT